This section outlines one T cell receptor (beta chain) sequence together with its context. Assay used: immunoSEQ multiplex PCR; TCRdb lists only in-frame clones, some missing. The data contain fewer than 300,000 clones, roughly 88% of them singletons. Germline CDR1 reads KGHDR; CDR2 reads SFDVKD. V lost 0 bases and J 4 bases, leaving 6 bases between the germline ends. The CDR3 extends over 13 amino acids. The data are from a study of blood T cell repertoires in COVID-19. Whole-study context: Acute and convalescent COVID-19 samples came from the United States, Italy and Spain.

This study enrolled people aged 18 to 89 from about two dozen US geographic areas. This clonotype originated in a middle-aged woman with acute COVID-19. J is TRBJ2-7 and V is TRBV24-1; TRBD1 might be the D (5 bases). The sequenced material came from PBMCs or T cells enriched from blood (not recorded which). Written as DNA, the CDR3 is TGTGCCACCAGTGATTTGGCAGGGTACGAGCAGTACTTC. Its translation: CATSDLAGYEQYF.